These T cell receptor beta chains were read from a single sample in a study of human T cells and chemical hapten exposure. TCRdb recomputed calls from the RACE reads with MiXCR, one row per CDR3 protein. The sample has roughly 82,000 distinct CDR3 sequences; approximately 12% are singletons. Sample: whole blood, taken in connection with sensitization to the hapten diphenylcyclopropenone (DPC). The origin of the receptors is a woman between 55 and 75 years old with alopecia areata. Some clones in this sample may be carry-over from other donors' samples. Both conserved end residues are part of each CDR3. Each record gives: clone size, V gene, J gene, D gene, CDR3 DNA, CDR3 protein. A D gene is named only where the DNA matches it firmly. Rows give clone size only sometimes, using once, few, many, or a class for an expanded clone.

>few|TRBV20-1|TRBJ2-7|TRBD2
TGCAGTGCCCTAGCGGGGGTCTCCTACGAGCAGTACTTC
CSALAGVSYEQYF
>-|TRBV6-2/TRBV6-3|TRBJ1-5|TRBD1
TGTGCCAGCAGTTACTCTGGGACAGCCAATCAGCCCCAGCATTTT
CASSYSGTANQPQHF
>-|TRBV7-9|TRBJ1-6|-
TGTGCCAGCAGCTTACCAGGGAGCTCCTATAATTCACCCCTCCACTTT
CASSLPGSSYNSPLHF
>-|TRBV10-3|TRBJ1-1|TRBD1
TGTGCCATCAGTGAGTTCGGACAGGGCCAAGAGGCTTTCTTT
CAISEFGQGQEAFF
>many|TRBV30|TRBJ2-7|-
TGTGCCTGGAGGGACAGCCGCTACGAGCAGTACTTC
CAWRDSRYEQYF
>many|TRBV7-6|TRBJ2-7|TRBD1
TGTGCCAGCAGCTTAGCCCCAGGACAGGGGGCTTTAGGGGAGCAGTACTTC
CASSLAPGQGALGEQYF
>many|TRBV5-1|TRBJ2-7|TRBD1
TGCGCCAGCAGCTTGGAGTGGACAGGGCGGCCCTACGAGCAGTACTTC
CASSLEWTGRPYEQYF
>many|TRBV2|TRBJ2-1|TRBD2
TGTGCCAGTCCCGAAACCCTGACTAGCGGGGGGGCCGGGGCTGAGCAGTTCTTC
CASPETLTSGGAGAEQFF
>few|TRBV5-1|TRBJ2-1|TRBD1
TGCGCCAGCAGCCAGGGGGACAGGGAGGGCGAGCAGTTCTTC
CASSQGDREGEQFF
>few|TRBV20-1|TRBJ2-5|TRBD2
TGCAGTGCTGCCCCGGGTGGGGAGGGGACCCAGTACTTC
CSAAPGGEGTQYF
>-|TRBV7-9|TRBJ2-7|-
TGTGCCAGCAGCTCCGGGACCACCCATCGCAAGTACTTC
CASSSGTTHRKYF
>-|TRBV19|TRBJ1-2|-
TGTGCCAGTACCGAGAACAGAAACTATGGCTACACCTTC
CASTENRNYGYTF
>many|TRBV5-4|TRBJ1-1|-
TGTGCCAGCAGCTCCGAGGGAGCTCTTAACACTGAAGCTTTCTTT
CASSSEGALNTEAFF
>few|TRBV14|TRBJ2-1|TRBD1
TGTGCCAGCAGCCGACCGGGACAGGGACCTTCCAATGAGCAGTTCTTC
CASSRPGQGPSNEQFF
>many|TRBV6-4|TRBJ2-7|TRBD1
TGTGCCAGCAGTCCCGGACAGGGAGGCGAGCAGTACTTC
CASSPGQGGEQYF
>few|TRBV18|TRBJ1-1|-
TGTGCCAGCTCGGGGAGGGAGGCCTACACTGAAGCTTTCTTT
CASSGREAYTEAFF
>few|TRBV27|TRBJ2-3|TRBD1
TGTGCCAGCAGTTTCCCGGGACAGGGAAGCACAGATACGCAGTATTTT
CASSFPGQGSTDTQYF
>-|TRBV5-5|TRBJ1-2|-
TGTGCCAGCAGCTTGGGGCCGGGTCTGGATGGCTACACCTTC
CASSLGPGLDGYTF
>-|TRBV30|TRBJ1-3|-
TGTGCCTGGGGGAGTCCGGGATTTGGAAACACCATATATTTT
CAWGSPGFGNTIYF
>few|TRBV7-9|TRBJ1-3|-
TGTGCCAGCTCGTTTTACGGGACTACGAACACCATATATTTT
CASSFYGTTNTIYF
>many|TRBV6-6|TRBJ1-5|TRBD1
TGTGCCAGCAGAAAAAGAGACAGGGGTTTGGGCAATCAGCCCCAGCATTTT
CASRKRDRGLGNQPQHF
>few|TRBV6-5|TRBJ2-7|TRBD1
TGTGCCAGCAGTAAGGACAGGTTGAGCTCCTACGAGCAGTACTTC
CASSKDRLSSYEQYF
>-|TRBV11-2|TRBJ2-3|-
TGTGCCAGCAGCGCCCTTTCTCAGGGTGAGCAGTATTTT
CASSALSQGEQYF
>few|TRBV5-1|TRBJ2-1|TRBD2
TGCGCCAGCAGCCCACGGTCACGCGGGGGACACAATGAGCAGTTCTTC
CASSPRSRGGHNEQFF
>many|TRBV29-1|TRBJ2-3|TRBD2
TGCAGCGGGGAGGGAGATACGCAGTATTTT
CSGEGDTQYF
>-|TRBV20-1|TRBJ2-1|TRBD2
TGCAGTGCCCCACCTAGCAGTCGTAGTCTAGCGGGGTCTGAGCAGTTCTTC
CSAPPSSRSLAGSEQFF
>many|TRBV7-3|TRBJ1-3|-
TGTGCCAGCAGCTTAGAGTCTGGAAACACCATATATTTT
CASSLESGNTIYF
>many|TRBV11-3|TRBJ2-1|TRBD2
TGTGCCAGCAGCCGGGTTACAGCGGGGGTGCATGAGCAGTTCTTC
CASSRVTAGVHEQFF
>few|TRBV6-2/TRBV6-3|TRBJ1-1|TRBD1
TGTGCCAGCAGTTACCGGGACAGGGCGAACACTGAAGCTTTCTTT
CASSYRDRANTEAFF
>-|TRBV7-3|TRBJ2-3|TRBD2
TGTGCCAGCAGCCGAGCGGGGGGGAACTCAGATACGCAGTATTTT
CASSRAGGNSDTQYF
>few|TRBV5-1|TRBJ1-1|-
TGCGCCAGCAGTCCGCAGGGAATGAACACTGAAGCTTTCTTT
CASSPQGMNTEAFF
>once|TRBV19|TRBJ1-2|-
TGTGCCAGTAGTATAATGGGGACGTCCAATGGCTACACCTTC
CASSIMGTSNGYTF
>few|TRBV20-1|TRBJ1-1|-
TGCAGTGCTTCCCTGGGGGGGCGCGCGAACACTGAAGCTTTCTTT
CSASLGGRANTEAFF
>many|TRBV5-4|TRBJ2-3|-
TGTGCCAGCAGCTTGGTGGACGGAGGGGCAGATACGCAGTATTTT
CASSLVDGGADTQYF
>-|TRBV10-3|TRBJ2-1|-
TGTGCCATCATGAACAGGTCCTACAATGAGCAGTTCTTC
CAIMNRSYNEQFF
>many|TRBV13|TRBJ2-2|-
TGTGCCAGCAGCCTCCTGTGGCAGGAGCTTAACACCGGGGAGCTGTTTTTT
CASSLLWQELNTGELFF
>-|TRBV13|TRBJ2-1|TRBD2
TGTGCCAGCAGGACTACTAGCGGGGGAGCTTACAATGAGCAGTTCTTC
CASRTTSGGAYNEQFF
>few|TRBV12-3/TRBV12-4|TRBJ2-3|-
TGTGCCAGCAGTCTCGGCTGGCGCAAAACAGATACGCAGTATTTT
CASSLGWRKTDTQYF
>many|TRBV4-1|TRBJ1-3|-
TGCGCCAGCAGCCAAGATATAGGACCGGGTGCTGGAAACACCATATATTTT
CASSQDIGPGAGNTIYF
>many|TRBV7-3|TRBJ2-3|-
TGTGCCAGCAGCTTGGGGCTAGCCCACGAAGTAGATACGCAGTATTTT
CASSLGLAHEVDTQYF
>many|TRBV6-1|TRBJ2-3|TRBD2
TGTGCCAGCACTGACGGGGGGAGAACCACAGATACGCAGTATTTT
CASTDGGRTTDTQYF
>few|TRBV5-1|TRBJ2-3|TRBD1
TGCGCCAGCAGCCAAGACAGGGGAGGCACAGATACGCAGTATTTT
CASSQDRGGTDTQYF
>few|TRBV6-1|TRBJ1-1|-
TGTGCCAGCAGTGAGGGGCTCGTCCACACTGAAGCTTTCTTT
CASSEGLVHTEAFF
>few|TRBV6-5|TRBJ1-1|-
TGTGCCAGCAGTTACGTAGGTAGGGACACTGAAGCTTTCTTT
CASSYVGRDTEAFF
>-|TRBV11-1|TRBJ1-1|TRBD1
TGTGCCAGCAGCCCGCGGACAGGGGCCAACACTGAAGCTTTCTTT
CASSPRTGANTEAFF
>many|TRBV3-1|TRBJ2-4|-
TGTGCCAGCAGCCAAGAGACAGCGATAATTGGGAACATTCAGTACTTC
CASSQETAIIGNIQYF
>few|TRBV20-1|TRBJ1-2|-
TGCAGTGCCCCCCGCGGGGGAGACTATGGCTACACCTTC
CSAPRGGDYGYTF
>-|TRBV30|TRBJ1-6|-
TGTGCCTGGGGAGACCAAGGGTCACCCCTCCACTTT
CAWGDQGSPLHF
>-|TRBV5-1|TRBJ2-7|TRBD2
TGCGCCAGCAGCTGGACTAGCGGTTCCTACGAGCAGTACTTC
CASSWTSGSYEQYF
>many|TRBV5-1|TRBJ1-3|-
TGCGCCAGCAGCACGGGCTATGGAAACACCATATATTTT
CASSTGYGNTIYF
>few|TRBV3-1|TRBJ1-5|-
TGTGCCAGCAGCCAAGATGTGGGGGGATTATATCCCCAGCATTTT
CASSQDVGGLYPQHF